This T cell receptor beta chain originates from a study of blood T cell repertoires in COVID-19. The CDR3 loop spans 16 amino acids. The V gene's germline CDR1 is LGHNA and CDR2 YNFKEQ. J gave up 5 bases and V 1 base, and 4 bases lay outside the gene matches. Profiling relied on immunoSEQ multiplex PCR, and the TCRdb table lists in-frame clones only, not all of them. The table includes approximately 150,000 clones, roughly 84% detected once. The V call is TRBV4-2, the J call TRBJ2-2, with 10 positions matching TRBD1. The sequenced sample consisted of PBMCs or T cells enriched from blood (not recorded which). This TCR was recovered from a woman aged 45-65 years who had recovered from COVID-19. In DNA, the CDR3 is TGTGCCAGCAGCCAAGGGAGACAGGGGGCGACCGGGGAGCTGTTTTTT. This encodes CASSQGRQGATGELFF.